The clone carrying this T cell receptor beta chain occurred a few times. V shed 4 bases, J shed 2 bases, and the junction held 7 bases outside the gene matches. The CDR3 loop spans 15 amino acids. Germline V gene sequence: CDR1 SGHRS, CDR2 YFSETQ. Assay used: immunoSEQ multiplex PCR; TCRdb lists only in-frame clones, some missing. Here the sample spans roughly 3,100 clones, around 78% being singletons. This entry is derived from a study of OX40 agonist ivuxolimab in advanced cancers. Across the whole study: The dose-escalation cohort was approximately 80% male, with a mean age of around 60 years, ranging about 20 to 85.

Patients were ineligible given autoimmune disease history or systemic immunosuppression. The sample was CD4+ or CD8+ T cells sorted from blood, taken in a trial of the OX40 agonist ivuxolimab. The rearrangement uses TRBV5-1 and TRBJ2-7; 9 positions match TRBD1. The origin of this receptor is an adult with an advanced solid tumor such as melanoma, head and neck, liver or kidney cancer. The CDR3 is CASSQKQGAAYEQYF. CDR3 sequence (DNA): TGCGCCAGCAGCCAAAAACAGGGGGCCGCCTACGAGCAGTACTTC.